These 27 T cell receptor beta chains originate from one sample sequenced in a study of Ad26.COV2.S vaccination and SARS-CoV-2 variants. Specified treatment: approximately 18 received Ad26.COV2.S at low or high dose, single or two shots; roughly 5 received placebo; per-sample allocation not given. On day 63 after the first injection, vaccine and placebo recipients gave samples. Sequenced by immunoSEQ multiplex PCR; TCRdb stores in-frame clones only, minus some. There are more than 250,000 clones in the sample; approximately 87% occur only once, and approximately 3.4% lies in the top ten. Source: peripheral blood, taken in a trial of Ad26.COV2.S vaccine versus placebo. The receptors were sampled from a person between 18 and 60 years old who received the Ad26.COV2.S COVID-19 vaccine or a placebo.

The chain carries TRBV11-2 and TRBJ2-3; TRBD2 agrees at 10 bases. Germline trimming cut 1 base from V and 3 bases from J; bases unmatched to any gene: 4. This CDR3 has 16 residues. Per germline, CDR1 SGHAT and CDR2 FQNNGV. The CDR3 bases are TGTGCCAGCAGCTTAGGTGCTAGCGGGAGTACAGATACGCAGTATTTT. It yields the protein CASSLGASGSTDTQYF.

The CDR3 coding sequence is TGTGCCAGCAGTGAATGGGGGACGGGACCCTACGAGCAGTACTTC. Translation: CASSEWGTGPYEQYF. This chain uses TRBV6-1 with TRBJ2-7, with D perhaps matching TRBD1 or TRBD2 (5 bases each). Germline loops: CDR1 MNHNS, CDR2 SASEGT. Trimming shortened V by 2 bases and J by 2 bases, and 13 bases separated the two germline ends. The CDR3 length is 15 residues.

This clone appeared once. J is TRBJ2-3 and V is TRBV5-4, with unresolved D. The CDR3 runs to 13 residues. CDR1 is SGHNT, CDR2 YYREEE, per germline (reference sequence). The V and J ends lost 4 bases and 2 bases respectively, with 8 bases between them. CDR3 sequence (DNA): TGTGCCAGCAGCCCATTGAACACAGATACGCAGTATTTT. Protein product: CASSPLNTDTQYF.

The J gene is TRBJ2-1, the V gene TRBV2; D possibly matches TRBD1 or TRBD2 (6 bases each). Germline CDR1 SNHLY, CDR2 FYNNEI. V gave up 9 bases and J gave up 9 bases, with 21 bases separating them. CDR3 length: 14 amino acids. The CDR3 DNA follows: TGTGCCAGTCAAAGGGGGGCAGGGCGGGGTGAGCAGTTCTTC. This sequence encodes CASQRGAGRGEQFF. The full variable domain, rest sourced from reference TRBV2 and TRBJ2-1, is EPEVTQTPSHQVTQMGQEVILRCVPISNHLYFYWYRQILGQKVEFLVSFYNNEISEKSEIFDDQFSVERPDGSNFTLKIRSTKLEDSAMYFCASQRGAGRGEQFFGPGTRLTVL.

This chain uses TRBV6-1 with TRBJ1-4; D is possibly TRBD1 (6 bases). CDR3 length equals 16 residues. Germline V gene sequence: CDR1 MNHNS, CDR2 SASEGT. V was pared by 2 bases and J by 7 bases, with 17 bases between. For the CDR3, the DNA is TGTGCCAGCAGTGAACTGGGGGGCGTATTGGGTGAAAAACTGTTTTTT. This codes for CASSELGGVLGEKLFF.

This clone is a singleton in its sample. The J gene is TRBJ1-6, the V gene TRBV4-3, with D unclear. This CDR3 has 14 amino acids. The V gene's germline CDR1 is LGHNA and CDR2 YSLEER. V was trimmed by 3 bases and J by 8 bases, leaving 11 bases between them. The CDR3 DNA sequence: TGCGCCAGCAGCCAGGGTTTTAATGATTCACCCCTCCACTTT. This encodes CASSQGFNDSPLHF.

This chain uses TRBV29-1 with TRBJ1-2; possible D gene TRBD1, 6 bases. Germline V lookup: CDR1 SQVTM, CDR2 ANQGSEA. CDR3 length: 13 amino acids. Trimming removed 4 bases from V and 8 bases from J, with 17 bases in between. DNA for the CDR3: TGCAGCGTTGTTGAGCCAGGGGTAGCAGGCTACACCTTC. It translates to CSVVEPGVAGYTF.

The rearrangement joins TRBV7-6 to TRBJ2-7; 8 positions match TRBD1. In germline, CDR1 is SGHVS, CDR2 FNYEAQ. The length of the CDR3 is 14 residues. The J segment lost 2 bases and the V segment lost 1 base, leaving 1 base of the junction unmatched. The CDR3 DNA reads TGTGCCAGCAGCTTAGTACAGGGGGCCTACGAGCAGTACTTC. Its protein product is CASSLVQGAYEQYF.

The rearrangement joins TRBV28 to TRBJ1-6, with D possibly matching TRBD1 (5 bases). V dropped 2 bases and J dropped 7 bases, with 15 bases sitting between them. The CDR3 sequence is 16 residues long. Looked up from germline, CDR1 is MDHEN and CDR2 is SYDVKM. CDR3 protein: CASSLIAGRGNSPLHF. The CDR3 coding sequence is TGTGCCAGCAGTTTAATAGCGGGACGGGGGAATTCACCCCTCCACTTT.

The genes are TRBV2 and TRBJ2-1; no definite D call. Trimming pared 6 bases from V and 5 bases from J, leaving 14 bases between. The length of the CDR3 is 14 residues. Germline loops: CDR1 SNHLY, CDR2 FYNNEI. The CDR3 region is CASSLSIVNNEQFF. DNA for the CDR3: TGTGCCAGCAGCCTATCGATCGTTAACAATGAGCAGTTCTTC.

CDR3 sequence reads: CASSPAVRETQYF. The CDR3 nucleotides read TGTGCCAGCAGCCCGGCGGTTCGGGAGACCCAGTACTTC. This sequence joins TRBV28 and TRBJ2-5; D unclear. CDR3 length: 13 residues. The germline V and J ends were trimmed by 6 bases and 5 bases, with 13 bases remaining between them. From germline, CDR1 is MDHEN and CDR2 SYDVKM.

V and J are TRBV3-1 (or the pseudogene TRBV3-2) and TRBJ2-7; D unclear. The CDR3 runs to 11 residues. The germline V gene encodes CDR1 LGHDT and CDR2 YNNKEL (reference sequence). With 5 bases removed from V and 4 bases from J, the gap between germline ends came to 6 bases. Here the CDR3 reads CASSYKYEQYF. CDR3 DNA: TGTGCCAGCAGCTACAAGTACGAGCAGTACTTC.

In DNA form, the CDR3 reads TGTGCCATCAGTGAGTCGGAAACGAACACTGAAGCTTTCTTT. It specifies CAISESETNTEAFF. V gene TRBV10-3 combines with J gene TRBJ1-1; D remains ambiguous. Trimming stripped 0 bases from V and 1 base from J, with 6 bases between. This CDR3 spans 14 amino acids. CDR1 and CDR2 from the germline V gene are ENHRY and SYGVKD.

The rearrangement links TRBV6-5 to TRBJ1-6; D perhaps matches TRBD1 (5 bases). Trimming pared 2 bases from V and 8 bases from J, leaving 13 bases between. Per the germline V gene, CDR1 is MNHEY and CDR2 is SVGAGI. The CDR3 spans 15 residues. The CDR3 bases are TGTGCCAGCAGTTACGGACATCCGGGCGATTCACCCCTCCACTTT. Translating gives CASSYGHPGDSPLHF.

This clone has a single count. In nucleotides, the CDR3 is TGTGCCAGCAGTGAACTGGCGGGACCCACTGGAAACACCATATATTTT. Protein sequence: CASSELAGPTGNTIYF. The chain uses TRBV6-1 and TRBJ1-3, with a possible D match to TRBD1 (5 bases). Trimming took off 2 bases at V and 2 bases at J, with 13 bases between the two ends. The CDR3 is made up of 16 amino acids. Germline values: CDR1 MNHNS, CDR2 SASEGT.

This chain uses TRBV7-7 with TRBJ2-6, with a tentative D call TRBD1 (5 bases). Trimming took 3 bases from V and 0 from J, leaving 15 bases between them. The CDR3 length is 18 residues. Germline V CDR1 and CDR2: SSHAT, FNYEAQ (reference sequence). The DNA of the CDR3 is TGTGCCAGCAGCTTTAGGACATCCAGCCCCTCTGGGGCCAACGTCCTGACTTTC. Translated, it gives CASSFRTSSPSGANVLTF.

This clone has only one observation. The chain has TRBV2 and TRBJ1-6; 9 bases match TRBD1. This CDR3 comprises 13 residues. Unmatched junction bases numbered 5, after V lost 8 bases and J lost 9 bases. In germline, CDR1 is SNHLY, CDR2 FYNNEI. The CDR3: CASGTGISSPLHF. DNA for the CDR3: TGTGCCAGCGGGACAGGGATCTCTTCACCCCTCCACTTT. Full variable domain (missing parts from reference TRBV2 and TRBJ1-6): EPEVTQTPSHQVTQMGQEVILRCVPISNHLYFYWYRQILGQKVEFLVSFYNNEISEKSEIFDDQFSVERPDGSNFTLKIRSTKLEDSAMYFCASGTGISSPLHFGNGTRLTVT.

The chain links TRBV6-5 to TRBJ1-2; D call uncertain. In germline, CDR1 is MNHEY, CDR2 SVGAGI. Trimming took 8 bases from V and 2 from J, leaving 9 bases between them. The CDR3 contains 12 residues. The CDR3 region has the DNA TGTGCCAGCCGGGAGGAAAACTATGGCTACACCTTC. Translated: CASREENYGYTF.

The V gene is TRBV7-9, the J gene TRBJ2-3, with 8 bases identical to TRBD2. The length of the CDR3 is 16 residues. V shed 2 bases, J shed 5 bases, and the junction held 9 bases outside the gene matches. Germline-derived CDR1 and CDR2 are SEHNR and FQNEAQ (reference sequence). CDR3 bases: TGTGCCAGCAGCTTAAATTTGCGGGAGGCGGTAGATACGCAGTATTTT. This codes for CASSLNLREAVDTQYF.

The count of this clone is one. J is TRBJ1-1 and V is TRBV30; D might be TRBD1 (6 bases). This CDR3 comprises 11 residues. V was cut by 1 base and J by 10 bases, with 10 bases left in between. Germline CDR1 is GTSNPN and CDR2 is SVGIG (reference sequence). The CDR3 DNA is TGTGCCTGGAGTGAACAGGGAGCAGCTTTCTTT. The encoded protein is CAWSEQGAAFF.

The chain is built from TRBV19 and TRBJ1-1; D remains unclear. The V end lost 1 base, the J end lost 2 bases, and 8 bases lay between the germline ends. This CDR3 contains 14 residues. Germline lookup yields CDR1 LNHDA and CDR2 SQIVND (reference sequence). CDR3 in amino acids: CASSIGRINTEAFF. The CDR3 region has the DNA TGTGCCAGTAGTATAGGGCGGATAAACACTGAAGCTTTCTTT.

This chain uses TRBV5-1 with TRBJ1-4; perhaps TRBD1 as D (6 bases). Germline assignment: CDR1 SGHRS and CDR2 YFSETQ. V gave up 4 bases and J gave up 5 bases, with 15 bases separating them. The CDR3 totals 15 residues. CDR3 sequence (DNA): TGCGCCAGCAGCCTGCAACAGGGTTTAAATGAAAAACTGTTTTTT. Encoded protein: CASSLQQGLNEKLFF.

This chain joins TRBV30 and TRBJ2-5; 8 bases fit TRBD2. The germline V gene encodes CDR1 GTSNPN and CDR2 SVGIG (reference sequence). Trimming cost V 1 base and J 3 bases; bases outside gene matches: 10. CDR3 length equals 16 residues. For the CDR3, the DNA is TGTGCCTGGAGTGCTCTCCGGGGGGGCTGGGAAGAGACCCAGTACTTC. It yields the protein CAWSALRGGWEETQYF.

The V call is TRBV28, the J call TRBJ1-1, with D possibly TRBD1 on 6 matching bases. Germline-derived CDR1 and CDR2 are MDHEN and SYDVKM. V was clipped by 2 bases and J by 3 bases, with 16 bases between them. The CDR3 consists of 16 residues. This CDR3 is CASSLRGSSRDTEAFF. The CDR3 DNA reads TGTGCCAGCAGTTTAAGGGGGTCCAGCCGGGACACTGAAGCTTTCTTT.

The V and J genes are TRBV27 and TRBJ2-4; TRBD1 might be the D (5 bases). The CDR3 runs to 15 residues. Trimming left V 4 bases short and J 0 bases short, with 10 bases between. Germline V CDR1 and CDR2: MNHEY, SMNVEV (reference sequence). The CDR3, as DNA: TGTGCCAGCAGTTCGACAAGGGGAGCCAAAAACATTCAGTACTTC. Translation gives CASSSTRGAKNIQYF.

The J gene is TRBJ2-4, the V gene TRBV30; either TRBD1 or TRBD2 may supply D (5 bases each). CDR3 length equals 13 residues. The germline V and J ends were trimmed by 2 bases and 8 bases, with 13 bases remaining between them. Germline-derived CDR1 and CDR2 are GTSNPN and SVGIG (reference sequence). The CDR3 loop reads CAWSPDRGDIQYF. The CDR3 DNA follows: TGTGCCTGGAGTCCAGACAGAGGGGACATTCAGTACTTC.

The V gene is TRBV3-1 (or the pseudogene TRBV3-2), the J gene TRBJ1-4; D unresolved. This CDR3 is 11 amino acids long. The germline V and J ends were trimmed by 4 bases and 4 bases, with 1 base remaining between them. The germline gives CDR1 LGHDT, CDR2 YNNKEL (reference sequence). For the CDR3, the DNA is TGTGCCAGCAGCCGTAATGAAAAACTGTTTTTT. This encodes CASSRNEKLFF.